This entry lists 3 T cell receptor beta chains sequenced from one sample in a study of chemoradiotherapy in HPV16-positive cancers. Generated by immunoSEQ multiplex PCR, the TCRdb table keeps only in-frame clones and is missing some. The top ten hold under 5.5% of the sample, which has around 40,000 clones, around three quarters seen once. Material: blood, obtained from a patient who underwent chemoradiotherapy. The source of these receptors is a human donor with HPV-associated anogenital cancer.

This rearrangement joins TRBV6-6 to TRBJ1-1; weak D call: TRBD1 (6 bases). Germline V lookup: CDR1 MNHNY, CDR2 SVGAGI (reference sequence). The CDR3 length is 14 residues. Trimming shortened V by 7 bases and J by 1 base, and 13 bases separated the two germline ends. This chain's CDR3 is CASTDRGANTEAFF. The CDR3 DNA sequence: TGTGCCAGCACCGACCGGGGGGCGAACACTGAAGCTTTCTTT.

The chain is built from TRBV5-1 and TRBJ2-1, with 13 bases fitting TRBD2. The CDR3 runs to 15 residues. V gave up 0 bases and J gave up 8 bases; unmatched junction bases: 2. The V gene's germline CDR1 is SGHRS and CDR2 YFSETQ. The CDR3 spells CASSLALAGGHEQFF. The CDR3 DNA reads TGCGCCAGCAGCTTGGCACTAGCGGGGGGGCATGAGCAGTTCTTC.

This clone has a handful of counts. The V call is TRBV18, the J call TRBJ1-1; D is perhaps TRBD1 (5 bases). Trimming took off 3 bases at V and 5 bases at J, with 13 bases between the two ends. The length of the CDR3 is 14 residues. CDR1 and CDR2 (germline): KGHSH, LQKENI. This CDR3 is CASSPRDSRTEAFF. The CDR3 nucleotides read TGTGCCAGCTCACCGCGGGACTCGAGGACTGAAGCTTTCTTT.